These T cell receptor beta chains were read from a single sample in a study of blood T cell repertoires in COVID-19. The method was immunoSEQ multiplex PCR; TCRdb's version includes in-frame clones alone and lacks a portion of them. This sample carries about 78,000 clones, around nine tenths of them seen once, and the ten largest clones take about 5%. The sample consisted of peripheral blood. All receptors derive from a man over 45 with active or convalescent COVID-19. Both conserved end residues are part of each CDR3. A D gene is named only where the DNA matches it firmly. Some rows have no size entry. The others give once, few or many, or a class for an expanded clone.

V gene	D gene	clone size	J gene	CDR3 protein	CDR3 DNA
TRBV6-5	-	-	TRBJ1-3	CASSYSGSRNTIYF	TGTGCCAGCAGTTACTCGGGCAGCCGAAACACCATATATTTT
TRBV7-2	-	once	TRBJ1-5	CASSFQGPLQPQHF	TGTGCCAGCAGCTTCCAGGGCCCATTACAGCCCCAGCATTTT
TRBV6-6	-	-	TRBJ2-1	CASDPGGAGNNEQFF	TGTGCCAGCGACCCTGGGGGGGCGGGTAACAATGAGCAGTTCTTC
TRBV14	-	few	TRBJ1-3	CASSVGNTIYF	TGTGCCAGCAGCGTAGGAAACACCATATATTTT
TRBV7-8	-	once	TRBJ2-6	CASSLQGISGANVLTF	TGTGCCAGCAGCTTACAGGGTATTTCTGGGGCCAACGTCCTGACTTTC
TRBV2	-	few	TRBJ1-4	CASSELRNNEKLFF	TGTGCCAGCAGTGAACTCAGAAATAATGAAAAACTGTTTTTT
TRBV5-6	TRBD1	-	TRBJ2-5	CASSLADRGQETQYF	TGTGCCAGCAGCTTGGCGGACAGGGGGCAAGAGACCCAGTACTTC
TRBV5-1	-	-	TRBJ1-1	CASSLGQRTEAFF	TGCGCCAGCAGCCTTGGACAACGAACTGAAGCTTTCTTT
TRBV5-1	-	-	TRBJ2-7	CASSPQEGASYEQYF	TGCGCCAGCAGCCCTCAGGAGGGGGCTTCCTACGAGCAGTACTTC
TRBV3-1/TRBV3-2	-	-	TRBJ1-6	CASSQRGSVNSPLHF	TGTGCCAGCAGCCAACGGGGGAGTGTTAATTCACCCCTCCACTTT
TRBV24-1	-	few	TRBJ1-5	CATSDLGLAGNQPQHF	TGTGCCACCAGTGATTTAGGCCTTGCGGGCAATCAGCCCCAGCATTTT
TRBV3-1/TRBV3-2	TRBD1	-	TRBJ1-5	CASSQDATGNQPQHF	TGTGCCAGCAGCCAAGATGCGACAGGGAATCAGCCCCAGCATTTT
TRBV7-8	-	-	TRBJ2-7	CASSLALRDTSRQYF	TGTGCCAGCAGCTTAGCGCTGAGGGACACCTCTCGGCAGTACTTC
TRBV2	TRBD1	few	TRBJ1-2	CASSGQGADGYTF	TGTGCCAGCAGTGGTCAGGGGGCGGATGGCTACACCTTC
TRBV11-2	-	-	TRBJ2-1	CASSLNGQEQFF	TGTGCCAGCAGCTTAAATGGACAGGAGCAGTTCTTC
TRBV7-9	-	-	TRBJ1-4	CASSAEGATNEKLFF	TGTGCCAGCAGCGCCGAAGGGGCAACTAATGAAAAACTGTTTTTT
TRBV6-5	TRBD2	-	TRBJ2-2	CASSSRGDTGELFF	TGTGCCAGCAGTTCCCGGGGGGACACCGGGGAGCTGTTTTTT
TRBV11-2	-	-	TRBJ1-2	CASSLGLGGGGYTF	TGTGCCAGCAGCTTAGGACTCGGTGGCGGCGGCTACACCTTC
TRBV24-1	-	-	TRBJ2-1	CATSDLTGEQFF	TGTGCCACCAGTGACTTGACAGGTGAGCAGTTCTTC
TRBV24-1	TRBD1	once	TRBJ2-2	CATSAPVGQGRAGELFF	TGTGCCACCAGTGCCCCGGTTGGACAGGGAAGGGCCGGGGAGCTGTTTTTT
TRBV5-4	TRBD1	-	TRBJ1-1	CASSLKQGLVAFF	TGTGCCAGCAGCTTGAAACAGGGGTTAGTAGCTTTCTTT
TRBV18	-	-	TRBJ1-2	CASSPPGGDYGYTF	TGTGCCAGCTCACCACCGGGAGGGGACTATGGCTACACCTTC
TRBV7-2	-	-	TRBJ2-4	CASTELPGAKNIQYF	TGTGCCAGCACCGAACTCCCGGGGGCCAAAAACATTCAGTACTTC
TRBV20-1	-	-	TRBJ2-3	CSAPVANTQYF	TGCAGTGCTCCCGTGGCCAATACGCAGTATTTT
TRBV11-3	TRBD1	-	TRBJ2-1	CASSRDRGPYNEQFF	TGTGCCAGCAGCCGCGACAGGGGACCCTACAATGAGCAGTTCTTC
TRBV10-2	TRBD1	-	TRBJ2-7	CASSEYGTGSSYEQYF	TGCGCCAGCAGTGAGTATGGGACAGGGAGCTCCTACGAGCAGTACTTC
TRBV7-7	TRBD1	-	TRBJ2-5	CASSSQGVGETQYF	TGTGCCAGCAGCTCACAGGGGGTTGGGGAGACCCAGTACTTC
TRBV19	-	-	TRBJ1-5	CASSMGRGGGNQPQHF	TGTGCCAGTAGTATGGGCCGGGGAGGAGGCAATCAGCCCCAGCATTTT
TRBV7-9	-	-	TRBJ1-4	CASSGQLNEKLFF	TGTGCCAGCAGTGGGCAGTTAAATGAAAAACTGTTTTTT
TRBV30	-	-	TRBJ2-7	CAARTSYEQYF	TGTGCCGCCCGGACTTCCTACGAGCAGTACTTC
TRBV5-1	TRBD1	-	TRBJ1-1	CASSGGTGLNTEAFF	TGCGCCAGCAGCGGAGGGACAGGACTGAACACTGAAGCTTTCTTT
TRBV11-2	-	-	TRBJ2-1	CASSLGTAYNEQFF	TGTGCCAGCAGCTTAGGGACAGCATACAATGAGCAGTTCTTC